The present TCR beta chain was sequenced within a study of CD8 T cells in Susac syndrome. CDR3 length: 13 residues. J lost 8 bases, V lost 7 bases, and 5 bases had no gene match. Germline-derived CDR1 and CDR2 are MNHEY and SMNVEV (reference sequence). RNA, at about 0.45 to 1 ug, was reverse transcribed with random hexamers. TCRdb reanalysed the immunoSEQ multiplex PCR reads using MiXCR and keeps one entry per CDR3 protein. The sample records 150,000 to 180,000 distinct CDR3 sequences, 85% to 95% being singletons. Sequenced: CD8+ T cells from PBMCs. The rearrangement uses TRBV27 and TRBJ1-2; 12 nucleotides line up with TRBD1. This sequence originates from a human donor with multiple sclerosis. The CDR3 loop reads CASTGQGAEGYTF. CDR3 sequence (DNA): TGTGCCAGCACGGGACAGGGGGCTGAAGGCTACACCTTC.